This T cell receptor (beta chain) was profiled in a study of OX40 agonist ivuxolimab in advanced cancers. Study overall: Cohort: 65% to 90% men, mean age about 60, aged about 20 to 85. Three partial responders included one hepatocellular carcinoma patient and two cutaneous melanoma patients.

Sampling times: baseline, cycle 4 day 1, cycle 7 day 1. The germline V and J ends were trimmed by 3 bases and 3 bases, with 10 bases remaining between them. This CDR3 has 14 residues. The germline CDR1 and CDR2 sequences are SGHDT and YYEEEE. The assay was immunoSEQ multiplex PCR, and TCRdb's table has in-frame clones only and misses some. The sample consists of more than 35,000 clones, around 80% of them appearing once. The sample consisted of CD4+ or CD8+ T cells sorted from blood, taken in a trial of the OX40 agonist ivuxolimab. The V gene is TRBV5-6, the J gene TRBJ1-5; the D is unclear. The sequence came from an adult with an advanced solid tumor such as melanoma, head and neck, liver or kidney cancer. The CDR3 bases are TGTGCCAGCAGCTCCCGTGTCCCCAATCAGCCCCAGCATTTT. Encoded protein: CASSSRVPNQPQHF.